The 22 T cell receptor beta chains listed next were all sequenced from one sample in a study of graft-versus-host responses after intestinal transplantation. The data were produced by immunoSEQ multiplex PCR, yet TCRdb's version contains in-frame clones alone and is incomplete. The data hold some 12,000 clones, with roughly 93% observed a single time. This sample comprised PBMCs, obtained about 110 days after intestinal transplant. These receptors were obtained from a human patient who received an intestinal transplant, so some T cells may come from the graft donor.

This clone was detected only once. The V call is TRBV7-8, the J call TRBJ2-3; the D is unclear. The CDR3 length is 10 residues. Trimming left V 8 bases short and J 9 bases short, with 9 bases between. Germline assignment: CDR1 SGHVS and CDR2 FQNEAQ. DNA for the CDR3: TGTGCCAGCTCGGGTGTGACGCAGTATTTT. Amino acid sequence: CASSGVTQYF.

The chain is built from TRBV10-3 and TRBJ2-7; 8 nucleotides match TRBD1. Germline V CDR1 and CDR2: ENHRY, SYGVKD. CDR3 length: 17 amino acids. The V gene end was trimmed by 3 bases and the J gene end by 3 bases; junction bases not matched to a gene: 13. The CDR3 DNA reads as TGTGCCATCAGTGACCCGGGGTGGGCAGGGGGCCTCTACGAGCAGTACTTC. Its protein product is CAISDPGWAGGLYEQYF.

A note on this clone: Distinct nucleotide sequences in the sample also encode this CDR3. The V call is TRBV6-5, the J call TRBJ2-7; a possible D gene is TRBD1 (6 bases). The CDR3 spans 14 residues. In germline, CDR1 is MNHEY, CDR2 SVGAGI. V was shortened by 6 bases and J by 2 bases, with 14 bases between the two germline ends. CDR3 region: CASRPQGSPYEQYF. As DNA, the CDR3 is TGTGCCAGCAGGCCGCAGGGGTCGCCCTACGAGCAGTACTTC.

The sample holds one count of this clone. V is TRBV6-5 and J is TRBJ2-7; possibly TRBD1 or TRBD2 for D (6 bases each). Germline V gives CDR1 MNHEY, CDR2 SVGAGI. The CDR3 runs 16 residues. Trimming cost V 0 bases and J 2 bases, with 14 bases left between them. CDR3 sequence reads: CASSYSGGSPPYEQYF. CDR3 nucleotide sequence: TGTGCCAGCAGTTACTCGGGGGGCTCACCACCCTACGAGCAGTACTTC.

The chain couples TRBV2 to TRBJ2-5, with no clear D. The CDR3 has 15 amino acids. Germline-derived CDR1 and CDR2 are SNHLY and FYNNEI. The V gene lost 0 bases and the J gene lost 2 bases, with 10 bases spanning the gap. The CDR3 nucleotides read TGTGCCAGCAGTGAAGCTAGGCAGGTGCAAGAGACCCAGTACTTC. Translating gives CASSEARQVQETQYF.

This clone appeared once. V usage is TRBV6-1 and J usage is TRBJ2-7, with D unclear. CDR1 is MNHNS, CDR2 SASEGT, per germline. The length of the CDR3 is 14 residues. Trimming took off 6 bases at V and 0 bases at J, with 12 bases between the two ends. The DNA for the CDR3 is TGTGCCAGCAGCCCATCACGGATCTCCTACGAGCAGTACTTC. This gives the protein CASSPSRISYEQYF.

The chain joins TRBV23-1 to TRBJ1-6; D gene ambiguous. TRBV23-1 is placed among ORFs of uncertain function. V was cut by 2 bases and J by 6 bases, with 8 bases left in between. CDR3 length: 14 amino acids. CDR3 residues: CASSQNMGNSPLHF. CDR3 nucleotide sequence: TGCGCCAGCAGTCAAAATATGGGTAATTCACCCCTCCACTTT.

The chain recombines TRBV28 with TRBJ2-3, with D uncertain. CDR1 is MDHEN and CDR2 is SYDVKM in the germline V gene. V lost 2 bases, J lost 6 bases, and 6 bases lay in between. The CDR3 consists of 12 residues. The CDR3 loop reads CASSLPVDTQYF. In nucleotides, the CDR3 is TGTGCCAGCAGTTTACCCGTGGATACGCAGTATTTT.

This clone is a singleton in its sample. The V call is TRBV7-3, the J call TRBJ1-4; tentatively, D is TRBD1 (5 bases). With 2 bases removed from V and 8 bases from J, the gap between germline ends came to 15 bases. The CDR3 consists of 15 residues. Germline CDR1 and CDR2: SGHTA and FQGTGA. The DNA for the CDR3 is TGTGCCAGCAGCTTAGGTGCAGGGCCCGGCGAAAAACTGTTTTTT. Its translation is CASSLGAGPGEKLFF.

The V call is TRBV9, the J call TRBJ1-6; no definite D call. The CDR3 consists of 14 residues. CDR1 SGDLS and CDR2 YYNGEE come from the germline V gene. V lost 1 base, J lost 7 bases, and 9 bases lay in between. This CDR3 is CASSVLASNSPLHF. The CDR3 DNA is TGTGCCAGCAGCGTATTGGCTTCCAATTCACCCCTCCACTTT.

The rearrangement links TRBV11-2 to TRBJ2-1, with 11 bases that match TRBD2. CDR1 is SGHAT and CDR2 is FQNNGV in the germline V gene. The CDR3 loop spans 17 amino acids. The V gene end was trimmed by 5 bases and the J gene end by 2 bases; junction bases not matched to a gene: 8. This CDR3 is CASSPRLAGKTYNEQFF. The DNA of the CDR3 is TGTGCCAGCAGCCCCAGACTAGCGGGAAAGACCTACAATGAGCAGTTCTTC. Drawing the rest from reference TRBV11-2 and TRBJ2-1, the complete variable domain is EAGVAQSPRYKIIEKRQSVAFWCNPISGHATLYWYQQILGQGPKLLIQFQNNGVVDDSQLPKDRFSAERLKGVDSTLKIQPAKLEDSAVYLCASSPRLAGKTYNEQFFGPGTRLTVL.

The V call is TRBV7-3, the J call TRBJ2-3; TRBD2 might be the D (6 bases). CDR1 is SGHTA, CDR2 FQGTGA, per germline. The germline V and J ends were trimmed by 2 bases and 7 bases, with 16 bases remaining between them. CDR3 length: 15 residues. The CDR3 loop reads CASSLDGTARYTQYF. Here the CDR3 DNA reads TGTGCCAGCAGCTTAGATGGGACTGCGAGATATACGCAGTATTTT.

The chain has TRBV11-2 and TRBJ2-5, with D possibly matching TRBD2 (7 bases). Germline loops: CDR1 SGHAT, CDR2 FQNNGV. Trimming stripped 1 base from V and 5 bases from J, with 20 bases between. The CDR3 spans 17 residues. CDR3 amino acids: CASSLVVRGEGRETQYF. DNA of the CDR3: TGTGCCAGCAGCTTAGTAGTTAGGGGGGAGGGCCGCGAGACCCAGTACTTC.

This clone was seen only once. The chain uses TRBV19 and TRBJ1-2; D is unclear. V lost 7 bases and J lost 3, with 15 bases in between. Germline CDR1 and CDR2: LNHDA and SQIVND (reference sequence). The CDR3 spans 14 residues. CDR3 sequence reads: CASTLSAADYGYTF. CDR3 coding DNA: TGTGCCAGTACCCTCTCGGCAGCCGACTATGGCTACACCTTC. The full variable domain, in which reference TRBV19 and TRBJ1-2 provide the parts outside the CDR3, is DGGITQSPKYLFRKEGQNVTLSCEQNLNHDAMYWYRQDPGQGLRLIYYSQIVNDFQKGDIAEGYSVSREKKESFPLTVTSAQKNPTAFYLCASTLSAADYGYTFGSGTRLTVV.

This clone was detected only once. The J gene is TRBJ2-7, the V gene TRBV9; 12 bases line up with TRBD2. The CDR3 is made up of 17 amino acids. V was clipped by 2 bases and J by 3 bases; unmatched bases: 9. Looked up from germline, CDR1 is SGDLS and CDR2 is YYNGEE. CDR3 bases: TGTGCCAGCAGCGTTGGGGATGGACTAGCGGGGATCTACGAGCAGTACTTC. Protein: CASSVGDGLAGIYEQYF.

As regards this clone: At one boundary the junction diverges from the germline segment, which might be a read error. The gene calls are TRBV18 and TRBJ2-1; the D gene could be TRBD1 or TRBD2 (5 bases each). The CDR3 has 16 amino acids. The germline CDR1 and CDR2 sequences are KGHSH and LQKENI. CDR3 DNA sequence: TGTGCCAGCTCACCGGGGACGAAGAGCTCCTACAATGAGCAGCTCTTC. Its protein product is CASSPGTKSSYNEQLF. Variable domain in full (rest from reference TRBV18 and TRBJ2-1): NAGVMQNPRHLVRRRGQEARLRCSPMKGHSHVYWYRQLPEEGLKFMVYLQKENIIDESGMPKERFSAEFPKEGPSILRIQQVVRGDSAAYFCASSPGTKSSYNEQLFGPGTRLTVL.

The chain carries TRBV27 and TRBJ2-1; D uncertain. Trimming shortened V by 0 bases and J by 5 bases, and 5 bases separated the two germline ends. CDR3 length: 13 residues. Per germline, CDR1 MNHEY and CDR2 SMNVEV (reference sequence). The chain's CDR3 is CASSLSWNNEQFF. Written as DNA, the CDR3 is TGTGCCAGCAGTTTATCGTGGAACAATGAGCAGTTCTTC.

The chain is built from TRBV11-3 and TRBJ2-5; the D is unclear. Germline V gene sequence: CDR1 SGHNT, CDR2 YENEEA. V gave up 2 bases and J gave up 3 bases, with 7 bases separating them. The CDR3 totals 13 residues. In nucleotides, the CDR3 is TGTGCCAGCAGCTTAAACCGTAAAGAGACCCAGTACTTC. Translating it yields CASSLNRKETQYF.

V and J are TRBV7-2 and TRBJ2-7, with D unresolved. Between the trimmed V and J ends, which lost 5 bases and 4 bases, there was a span of 9 bases. CDR1 and CDR2 (germline): SGHTA, FQGNSA. This CDR3 is built from 12 residues. The CDR3 spells CASSPSSYEQYF. The CDR3 coding sequence is TGTGCCAGCAGCCCGTCTAGTTACGAGCAGTACTTC.

The genes are TRBV7-9 and TRBJ1-1; maybe TRBD1 (5 bases). Germline V gene sequence: CDR1 SEHNR, CDR2 FQNEAQ (reference sequence). The germline V and J ends were trimmed by 1 base and 0 bases, with 9 bases remaining between them. The CDR3 is made up of 15 amino acids. The CDR3 sequence: CASSLEGQLNTEAFF. The CDR3 DNA sequence: TGTGCCAGCAGCTTAGAGGGGCAACTGAACACTGAAGCTTTCTTT.

The table lists this clone with a few counts. This rearrangement joins TRBV28 to TRBJ1-3; D might be TRBD1 (5 bases). Germline values: CDR1 MDHEN, CDR2 SYDVKM. The V end was cut by 5 bases, the J end by 12 bases, with 23 bases between. The CDR3 totals 15 residues. CDR3 nucleotide sequence: TGTGCCAGCAGTCAAGACCGACTCTCTGTGGGGGGCATATATTTT. As protein: CASSQDRLSVGGIYF.

The rearrangement uses TRBV6-6 and TRBJ2-7; 8 bases line up with TRBD1. V gave up 2 bases and J gave up 5 bases; unmatched junction bases: 8. Germline loops: CDR1 MNHNY, CDR2 SVGAGI (reference sequence). The CDR3 runs 15 residues. CDR3: CASSYDPGQVDEQYF. CDR3 sequence (DNA): TGTGCCAGCAGTTACGACCCGGGACAGGTGGACGAGCAGTACTTC.